This TCR beta chain was sequenced in a study of cytomegalovirus exposure and HLA in healthy donors. Study-level results: TRBV6-2, TRBV6-3 and other indistinguishable V segments were excluded.

Notes on this clone: Its antigen is not known.

Amplification used 60 Vbeta primers and 13 Jbeta primers. Using immunoSEQ multiplex PCR, the repertoire was profiled, and TCRdb retains in-frame clones only, with some absent. The table shows 150,000 to 200,000 clones, with about 82% occurring only once. The CDR3 runs 14 residues. Trimming took 5 bases from V and 6 from J, leaving 17 bases between them. Germline V gene sequence: CDR1 SGHNT, CDR2 YENEEA. The chain combines TRBV11-3 with TRBJ2-7, with TRBD2 as a possible D gene (6 bases). This sequence originates from a woman between 50 and 59 years old in good health and CMV-seronegative. Sample: PBMCs. In nucleotides, the CDR3 is TGTGCCAGCAGCCCAAGACTGGGAGGTCCCGAGCAGTACTTC. It is translated as CASSPRLGGPEQYF.